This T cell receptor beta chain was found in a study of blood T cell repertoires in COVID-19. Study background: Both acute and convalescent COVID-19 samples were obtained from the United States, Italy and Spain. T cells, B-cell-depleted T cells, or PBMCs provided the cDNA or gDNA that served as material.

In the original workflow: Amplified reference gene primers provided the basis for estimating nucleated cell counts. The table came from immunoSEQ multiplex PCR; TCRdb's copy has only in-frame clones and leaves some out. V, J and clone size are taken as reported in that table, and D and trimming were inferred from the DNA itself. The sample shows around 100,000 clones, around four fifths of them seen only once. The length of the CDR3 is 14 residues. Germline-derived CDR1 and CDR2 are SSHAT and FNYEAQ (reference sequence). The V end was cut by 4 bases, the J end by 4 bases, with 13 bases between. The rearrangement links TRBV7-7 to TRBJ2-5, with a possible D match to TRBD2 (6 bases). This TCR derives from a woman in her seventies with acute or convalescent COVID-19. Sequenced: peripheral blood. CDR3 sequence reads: CASSWKTEGETQYF. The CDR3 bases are TGTGCCAGCAGCTGGAAGACGGAGGGAGAGACCCAGTACTTC.